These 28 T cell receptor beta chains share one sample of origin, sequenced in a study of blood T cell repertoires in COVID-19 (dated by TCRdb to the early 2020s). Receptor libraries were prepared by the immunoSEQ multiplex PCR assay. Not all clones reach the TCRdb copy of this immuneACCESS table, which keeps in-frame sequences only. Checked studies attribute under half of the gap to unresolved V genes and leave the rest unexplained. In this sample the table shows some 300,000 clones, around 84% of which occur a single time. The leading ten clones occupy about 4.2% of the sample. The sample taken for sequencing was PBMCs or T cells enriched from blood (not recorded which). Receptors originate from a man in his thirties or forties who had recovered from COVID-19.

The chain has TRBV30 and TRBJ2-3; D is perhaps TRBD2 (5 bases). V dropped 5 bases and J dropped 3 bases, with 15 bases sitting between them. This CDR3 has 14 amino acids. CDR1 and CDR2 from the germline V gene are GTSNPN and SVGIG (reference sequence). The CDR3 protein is CAWAIPGETDTQYF. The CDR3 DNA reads TGTGCCTGGGCGATCCCCGGGGAGACAGATACGCAGTATTTT.

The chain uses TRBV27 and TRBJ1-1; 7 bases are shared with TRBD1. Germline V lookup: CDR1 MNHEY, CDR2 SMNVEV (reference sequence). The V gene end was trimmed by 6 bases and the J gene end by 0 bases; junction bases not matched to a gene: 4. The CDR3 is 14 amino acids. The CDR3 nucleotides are TGTGCCAGCAGAATACAGGGGATGAACACTGAAGCTTTCTTT. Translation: CASRIQGMNTEAFF.

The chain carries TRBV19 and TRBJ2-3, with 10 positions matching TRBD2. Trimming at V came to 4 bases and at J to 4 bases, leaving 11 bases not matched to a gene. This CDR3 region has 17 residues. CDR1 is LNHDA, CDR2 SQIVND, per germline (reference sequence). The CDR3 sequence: CASSNPGTSALADTQYF. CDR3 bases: TGTGCCAGTAGTAATCCTGGGACTAGCGCGTTGGCAGATACGCAGTATTTT.

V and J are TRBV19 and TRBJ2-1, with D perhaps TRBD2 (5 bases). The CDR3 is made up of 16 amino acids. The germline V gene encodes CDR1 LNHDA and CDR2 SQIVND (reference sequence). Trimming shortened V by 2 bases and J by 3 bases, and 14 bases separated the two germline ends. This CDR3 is CASSISGGSVYNEQFF. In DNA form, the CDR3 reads TGTGCCAGTAGTATATCAGGAGGCTCGGTCTACAATGAGCAGTTCTTC.

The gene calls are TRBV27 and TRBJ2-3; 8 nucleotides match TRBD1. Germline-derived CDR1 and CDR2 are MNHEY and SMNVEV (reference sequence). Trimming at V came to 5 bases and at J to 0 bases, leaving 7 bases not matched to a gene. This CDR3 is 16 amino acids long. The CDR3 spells CASSPRTGISTDTQYF. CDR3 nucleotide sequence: TGTGCCAGCAGTCCCCGGACAGGGATAAGCACAGATACGCAGTATTTT.

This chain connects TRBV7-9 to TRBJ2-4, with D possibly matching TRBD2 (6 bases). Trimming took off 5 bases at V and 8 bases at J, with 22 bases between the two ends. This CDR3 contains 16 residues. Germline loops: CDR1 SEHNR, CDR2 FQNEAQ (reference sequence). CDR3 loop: CASSVLTGGTRDIQYF. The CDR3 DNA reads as TGTGCCAGCAGCGTCCTTACTGGCGGGACCAGGGACATTCAGTACTTC.

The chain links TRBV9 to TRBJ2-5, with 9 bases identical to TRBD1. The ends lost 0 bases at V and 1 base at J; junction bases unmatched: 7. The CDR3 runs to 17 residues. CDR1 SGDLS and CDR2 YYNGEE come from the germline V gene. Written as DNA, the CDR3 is TGTGCCAGCAGCGTAGATTGGGGACAGGGACTCCAAGAGACCCAGTACTTC. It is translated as CASSVDWGQGLQETQYF.

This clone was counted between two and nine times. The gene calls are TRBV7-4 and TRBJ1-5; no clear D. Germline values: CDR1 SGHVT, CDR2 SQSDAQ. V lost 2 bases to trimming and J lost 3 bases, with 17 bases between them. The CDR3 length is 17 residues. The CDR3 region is CASSLRSGSAANQPQHF. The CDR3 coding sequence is TGTGCCAGCAGCTTACGGAGCGGGTCGGCCGCCAATCAGCCCCAGCATTTT.

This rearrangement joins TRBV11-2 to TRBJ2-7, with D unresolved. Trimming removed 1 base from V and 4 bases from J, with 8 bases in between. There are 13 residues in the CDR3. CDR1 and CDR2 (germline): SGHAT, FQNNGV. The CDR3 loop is CASSLVYGYEQYF. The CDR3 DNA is TGTGCCAGCAGCTTAGTCTACGGGTACGAGCAGTACTTC.

The CDR3 sequence is CASSLSREGGQFF. The DNA of the CDR3 is TGTGCCAGCAGCTTATCCCGCGAAGGAGGGCAGTTCTTC. The rearrangement joins TRBV7-2 to TRBJ2-1; tentative D call: TRBD2 (5 bases). Trimming took off 2 bases at V and 12 bases at J, with 14 bases between the two ends. The V gene's germline CDR1 is SGHTA and CDR2 FQGNSA. The length of the CDR3 is 13 residues.

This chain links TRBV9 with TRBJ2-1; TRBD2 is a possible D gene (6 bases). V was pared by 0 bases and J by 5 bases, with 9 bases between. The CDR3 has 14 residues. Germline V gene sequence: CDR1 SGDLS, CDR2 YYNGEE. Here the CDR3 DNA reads TGTGCCAGCAGCGTAGAGGCTAGCGACAATGAGCAGTTCTTC. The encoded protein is CASSVEASDNEQFF.

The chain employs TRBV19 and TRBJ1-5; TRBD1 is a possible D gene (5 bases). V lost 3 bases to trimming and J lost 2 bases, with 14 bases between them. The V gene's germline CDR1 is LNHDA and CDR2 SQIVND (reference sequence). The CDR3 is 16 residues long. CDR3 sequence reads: CASSMGGFRGNQPQHF. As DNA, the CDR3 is TGTGCCAGTAGTATGGGGGGATTCAGGGGCAATCAGCCCCAGCATTTT.

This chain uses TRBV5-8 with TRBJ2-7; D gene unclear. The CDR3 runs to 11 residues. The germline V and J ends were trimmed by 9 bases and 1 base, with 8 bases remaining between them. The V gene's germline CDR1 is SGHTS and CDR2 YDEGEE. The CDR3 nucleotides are TGTGCCACCAGATATTCCTACGAGCAGTACTTC. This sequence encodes CATRYSYEQYF.

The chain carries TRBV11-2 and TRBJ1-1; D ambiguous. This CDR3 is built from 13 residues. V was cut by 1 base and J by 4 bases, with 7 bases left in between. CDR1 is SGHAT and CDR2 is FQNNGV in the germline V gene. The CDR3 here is CASSLGAGTEAFF. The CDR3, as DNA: TGTGCCAGCAGCTTAGGAGCTGGCACTGAAGCTTTCTTT. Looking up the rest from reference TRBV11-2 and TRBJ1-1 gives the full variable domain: EAGVAQSPRYKIIEKRQSVAFWCNPISGHATLYWYQQILGQGPKLLIQFQNNGVVDDSQLPKDRFSAERLKGVDSTLKIQPAKLEDSAVYLCASSLGAGTEAFFGQGTRLTVV.

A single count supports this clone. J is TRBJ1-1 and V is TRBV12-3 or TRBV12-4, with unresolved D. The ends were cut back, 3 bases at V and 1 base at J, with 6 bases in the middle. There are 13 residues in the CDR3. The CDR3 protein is CASSFNRNTEAFF. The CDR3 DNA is TGTGCCAGCAGTTTTAATAGGAACACTGAAGCTTTCTTT.

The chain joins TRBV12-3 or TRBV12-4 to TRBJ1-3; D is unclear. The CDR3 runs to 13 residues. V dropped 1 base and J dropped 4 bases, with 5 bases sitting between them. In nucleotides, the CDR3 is TGTGCCAGCAGTTTAGTTCAGGGAAACACCATATATTTT. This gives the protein CASSLVQGNTIYF.

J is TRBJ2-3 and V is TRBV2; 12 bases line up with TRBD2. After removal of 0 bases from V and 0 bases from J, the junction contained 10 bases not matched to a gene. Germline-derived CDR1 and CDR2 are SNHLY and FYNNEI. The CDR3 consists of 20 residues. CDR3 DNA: TGTGCCAGCAGTGAAGCGCGGGGACTAGCGGGTGTCCTTAGCACAGATACGCAGTATTTT. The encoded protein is CASSEARGLAGVLSTDTQYF.

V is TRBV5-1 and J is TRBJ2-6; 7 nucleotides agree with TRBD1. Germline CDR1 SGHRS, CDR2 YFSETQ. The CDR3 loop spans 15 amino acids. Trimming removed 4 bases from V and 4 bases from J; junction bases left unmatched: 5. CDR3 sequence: CASSPGTAGANVLTF. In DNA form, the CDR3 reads TGCGCCAGCAGCCCAGGGACAGCCGGGGCCAACGTCCTGACTTTC.

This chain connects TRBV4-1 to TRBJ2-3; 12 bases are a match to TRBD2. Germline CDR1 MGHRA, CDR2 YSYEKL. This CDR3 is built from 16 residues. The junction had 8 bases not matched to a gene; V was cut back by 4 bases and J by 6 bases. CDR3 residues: CASSLPSGRALDTQYF. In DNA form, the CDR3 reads TGCGCCAGCAGCCTACCTAGCGGGAGGGCCTTGGATACGCAGTATTTT.

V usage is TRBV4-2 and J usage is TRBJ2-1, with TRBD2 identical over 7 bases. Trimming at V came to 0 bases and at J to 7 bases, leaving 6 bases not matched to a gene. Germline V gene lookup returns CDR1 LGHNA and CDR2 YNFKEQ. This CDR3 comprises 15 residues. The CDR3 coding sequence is TGTGCCAGCAGCCAAGAACGGGAGGCCGGAAATGAGCAGTTCTTC. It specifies CASSQEREAGNEQFF.

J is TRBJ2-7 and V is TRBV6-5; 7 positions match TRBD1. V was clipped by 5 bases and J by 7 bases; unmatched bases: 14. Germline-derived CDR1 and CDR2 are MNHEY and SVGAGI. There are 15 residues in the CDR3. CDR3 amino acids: CASSISLDRDKEQYF. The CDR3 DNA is TGTGCCAGCAGTATCAGCCTCGACAGGGACAAGGAGCAGTACTTC.

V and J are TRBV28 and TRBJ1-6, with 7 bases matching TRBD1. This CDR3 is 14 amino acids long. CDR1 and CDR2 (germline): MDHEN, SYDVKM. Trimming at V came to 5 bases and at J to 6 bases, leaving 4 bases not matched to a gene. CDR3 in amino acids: CASSRSGGNSPLHF. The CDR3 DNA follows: TGTGCCAGCAGTCGGTCAGGGGGTAATTCACCCCTCCACTTT.

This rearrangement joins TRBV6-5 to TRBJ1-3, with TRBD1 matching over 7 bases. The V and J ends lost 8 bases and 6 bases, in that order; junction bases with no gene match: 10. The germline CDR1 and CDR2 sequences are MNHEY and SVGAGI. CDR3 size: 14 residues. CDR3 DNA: TGTGCCAGCCAATTAGACAGGGTGGAAAACACCATATATTTT. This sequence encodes CASQLDRVENTIYF.

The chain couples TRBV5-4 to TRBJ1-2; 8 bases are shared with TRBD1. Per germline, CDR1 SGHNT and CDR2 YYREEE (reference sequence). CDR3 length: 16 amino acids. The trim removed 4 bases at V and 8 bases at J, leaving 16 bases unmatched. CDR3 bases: TGTGCCAGCAGCGTATGGGGGGGACAGGCTATTACCGGCTACACCTTC. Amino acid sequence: CASSVWGGQAITGYTF. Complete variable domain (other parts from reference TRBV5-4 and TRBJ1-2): ETGVTQSPTHLIKTRGQQVTLRCSSQSGHNTVSWYQQALGQGPQFIFQYYREEENGRGNFPPRFSGLQFPNYSSELNVNALELDDSALYLCASSVWGGQAITGYTFGSGTRLTVV.

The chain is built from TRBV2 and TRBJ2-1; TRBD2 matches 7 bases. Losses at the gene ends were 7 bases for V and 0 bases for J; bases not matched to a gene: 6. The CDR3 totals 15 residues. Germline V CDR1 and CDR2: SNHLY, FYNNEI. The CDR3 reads CASNALAVSYNEQFF. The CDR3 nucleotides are TGTGCCAGCAACGCCCTAGCGGTCTCCTACAATGAGCAGTTCTTC.

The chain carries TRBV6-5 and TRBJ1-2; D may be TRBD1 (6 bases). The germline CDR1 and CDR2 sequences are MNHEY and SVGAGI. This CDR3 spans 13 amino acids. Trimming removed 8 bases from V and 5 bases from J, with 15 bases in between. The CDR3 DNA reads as TGTGCCAGCGGAACAGGGAGGGGGTATGGCTACACCTTC. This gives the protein CASGTGRGYGYTF.

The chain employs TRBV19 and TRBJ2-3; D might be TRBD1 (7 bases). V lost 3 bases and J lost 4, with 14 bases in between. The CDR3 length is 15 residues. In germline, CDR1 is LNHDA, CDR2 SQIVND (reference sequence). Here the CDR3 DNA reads TGTGCCAGTAGTATGGTCAGGGGGGCAGCAGATACGCAGTATTTT. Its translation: CASSMVRGAADTQYF. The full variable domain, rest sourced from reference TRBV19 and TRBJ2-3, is DGGITQSPKYLFRKEGQNVTLSCEQNLNHDAMYWYRQDPGQGLRLIYYSQIVNDFQKGDIAEGYSVSREKKESFPLTVTSAQKNPTAFYLCASSMVRGAADTQYFGPGTRLTVL.

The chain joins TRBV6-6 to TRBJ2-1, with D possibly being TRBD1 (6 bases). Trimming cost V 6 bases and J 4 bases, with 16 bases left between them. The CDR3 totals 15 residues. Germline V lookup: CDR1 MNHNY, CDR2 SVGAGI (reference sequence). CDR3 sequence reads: CASSYGTREYNEQFF. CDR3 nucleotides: TGTGCCAGCAGCTACGGGACAAGAGAGTACAATGAGCAGTTCTTC.